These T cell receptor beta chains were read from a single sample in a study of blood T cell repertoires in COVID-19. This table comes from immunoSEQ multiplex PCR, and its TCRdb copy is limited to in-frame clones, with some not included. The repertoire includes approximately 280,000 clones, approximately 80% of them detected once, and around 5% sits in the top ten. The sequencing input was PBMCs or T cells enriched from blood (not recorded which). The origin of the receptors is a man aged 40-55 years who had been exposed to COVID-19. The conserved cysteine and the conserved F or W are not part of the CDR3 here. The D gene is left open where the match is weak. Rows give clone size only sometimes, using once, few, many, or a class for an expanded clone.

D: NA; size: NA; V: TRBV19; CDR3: AGSTGFGYT
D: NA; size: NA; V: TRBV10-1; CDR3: ASSEQQNYGYT
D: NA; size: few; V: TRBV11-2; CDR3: ASSRVGLQGNSPLH
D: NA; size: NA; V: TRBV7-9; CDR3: ASSLSGGSKNIQY
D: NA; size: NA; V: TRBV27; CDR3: ASSQGSHNNSPLH
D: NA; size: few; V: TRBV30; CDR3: AWASRQRTLHGYT
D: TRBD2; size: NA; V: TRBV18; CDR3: ASSRPGYLADEQY
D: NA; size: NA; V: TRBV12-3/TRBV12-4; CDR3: ASRTLSDTQY
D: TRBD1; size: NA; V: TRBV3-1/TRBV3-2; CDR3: ASSPGTGGETQY
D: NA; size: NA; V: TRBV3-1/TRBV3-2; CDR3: ASSLDSVFTDTQY
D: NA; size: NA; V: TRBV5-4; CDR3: ASSLDVGGEQF
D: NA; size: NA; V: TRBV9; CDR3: ASRHMNTEAF
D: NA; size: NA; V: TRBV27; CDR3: ASSPDGDTIY
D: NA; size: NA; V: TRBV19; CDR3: ASSQRQSQINQPQH
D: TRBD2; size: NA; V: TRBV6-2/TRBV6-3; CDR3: ASSYPTAASGRATTYEQY
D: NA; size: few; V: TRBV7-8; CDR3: ASSLNPSFIYEQY
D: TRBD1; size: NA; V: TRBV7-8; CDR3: ASSLVSRGPFEAF
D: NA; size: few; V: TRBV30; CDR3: AWISGRVYGYT
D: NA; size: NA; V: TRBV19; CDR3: ASSIDPRGHQPQH
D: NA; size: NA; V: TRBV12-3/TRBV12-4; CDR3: ASSDSSREQF
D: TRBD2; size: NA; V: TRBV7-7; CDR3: ASSSGLAGFDWQF
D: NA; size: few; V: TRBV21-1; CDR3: ASSRTGTGGHDRVSTEAF
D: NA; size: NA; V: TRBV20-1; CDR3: SALSRETQY
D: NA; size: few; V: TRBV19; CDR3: ASKGAEYGYT
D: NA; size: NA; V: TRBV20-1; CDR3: SARDISEAF
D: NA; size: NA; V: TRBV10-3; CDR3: ATSENTIY
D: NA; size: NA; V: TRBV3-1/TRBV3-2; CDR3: ASSQDPPRVDGYT
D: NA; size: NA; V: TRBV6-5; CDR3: ASSYHRNGGCEQF
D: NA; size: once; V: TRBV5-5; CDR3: ASRLVEGEGAKNIQY
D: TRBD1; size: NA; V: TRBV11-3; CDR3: ASSYPSGTEINYGYT
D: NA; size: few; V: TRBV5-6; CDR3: ASSQDPTGLNSPLH
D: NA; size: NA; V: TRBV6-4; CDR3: ASSERGGGPQH
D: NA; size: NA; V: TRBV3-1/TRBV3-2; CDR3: ASSYLQGPGNTIY
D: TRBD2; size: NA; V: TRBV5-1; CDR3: ASSLPTSGYEQY